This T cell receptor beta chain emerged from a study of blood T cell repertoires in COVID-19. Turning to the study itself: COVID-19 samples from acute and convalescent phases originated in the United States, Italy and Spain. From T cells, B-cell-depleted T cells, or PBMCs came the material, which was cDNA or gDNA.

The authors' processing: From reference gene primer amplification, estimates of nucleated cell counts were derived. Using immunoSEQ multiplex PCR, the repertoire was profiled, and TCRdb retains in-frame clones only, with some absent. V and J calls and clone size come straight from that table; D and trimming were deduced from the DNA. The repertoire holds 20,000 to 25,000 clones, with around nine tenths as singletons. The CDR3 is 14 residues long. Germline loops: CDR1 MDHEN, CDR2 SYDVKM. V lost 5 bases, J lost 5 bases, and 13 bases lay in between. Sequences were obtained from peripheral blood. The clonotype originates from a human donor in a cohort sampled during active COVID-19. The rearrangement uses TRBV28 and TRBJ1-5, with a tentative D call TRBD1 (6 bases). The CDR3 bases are TGTGCCAGCAGTATAGGGGGATGGCATCAGCCCCAGCATTTT. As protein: CASSIGGWHQPQHF. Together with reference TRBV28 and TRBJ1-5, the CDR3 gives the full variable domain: DVKVTQSSRYLVKRTGEKVFLECVQDMDHENMFWYRQDPGLGLRLIYFSYDVKMKEKGDIPEGYSVSREKKERFSLILESASTNQTSMYLCASSIGGWHQPQHFGDGTRLSIL.